This T cell receptor (beta chain) was sequenced in a study of technical replicates of blood from a handful of donors. The CDR3 totals 13 residues. Looked up from germline, CDR1 is SGHNT and CDR2 is YYREEE (reference sequence). This clone was seen just once. A junction end diverges from the germline sequence, so it may reflect a read error. Clones were read by immunoSEQ multiplex PCR, and TCRdb kept only the in-frame ones, dropping some. The sample consists of about 82,000 clones, about nine tenths of them appearing once. Source material: T cells isolated from PBMCs. The clonotype originates from a human donor in good health. V gene TRBV5-4 combines with J gene TRBJ2-7, with a tentative D call TRBD1 (6 bases). CDR3 bases: TGTGCCAGCAGCTTCGGCTACACAGGGACGGTTTTCTTC. This encodes CASSFGYTGTVFF.